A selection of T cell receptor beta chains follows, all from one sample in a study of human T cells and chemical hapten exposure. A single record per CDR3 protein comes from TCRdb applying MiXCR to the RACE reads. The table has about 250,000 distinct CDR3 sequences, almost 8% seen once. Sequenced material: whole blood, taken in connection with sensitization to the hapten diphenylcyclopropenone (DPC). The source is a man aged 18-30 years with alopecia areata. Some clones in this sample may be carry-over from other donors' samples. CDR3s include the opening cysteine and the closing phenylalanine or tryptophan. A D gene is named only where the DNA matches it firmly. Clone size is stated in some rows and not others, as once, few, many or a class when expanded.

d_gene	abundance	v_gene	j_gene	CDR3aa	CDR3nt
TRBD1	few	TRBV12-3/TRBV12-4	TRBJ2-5	CASSLGQKGQETQYF	TGTGCCAGCAGCTTGGGACAGAAGGGGCAAGAGACCCAGTACTTC
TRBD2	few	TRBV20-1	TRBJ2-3	CSPRAGGYTDTQYF	TGCAGTCCCAGGGCCGGGGGGTACACAGATACGCAGTATTTT
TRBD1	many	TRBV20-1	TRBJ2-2	CSAATGVSPGELFF	TGCAGTGCGGCGACAGGGGTGTCGCCCGGGGAGCTGTTTTTT
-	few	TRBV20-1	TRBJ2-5	CSASRGGEETQYF	TGCAGTGCTAGTCGTGGGGGTGAAGAGACCCAGTACTTC
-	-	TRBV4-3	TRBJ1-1	CASSQEFGTANTEAFF	TGCGCCAGCAGCCAAGAGTTCGGGACGGCGAACACTGAAGCTTTCTTT
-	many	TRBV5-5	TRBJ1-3	CASSRDLNTIYF	TGTGCCAGCAGCCGGGACCTAAACACCATATATTTT
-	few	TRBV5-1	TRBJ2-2	CASSLAGAVRTGELFF	TGCGCCAGCAGCCTCGCCGGGGCCGTGAGAACCGGGGAGCTGTTTTTT
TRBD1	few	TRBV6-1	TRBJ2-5	CASRTGSGETQYF	TGTGCCAGCAGGACAGGGTCAGGAGAGACCCAGTACTTC
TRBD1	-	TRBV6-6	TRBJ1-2	CASSYQGQIYAF	TGTGCCAGCAGTTACCAGGGACAGATCTACGCCTTC
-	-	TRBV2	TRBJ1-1	CASRAGPDTEAFF	TGTGCCAGCCGCGCAGGCCCAGACACTGAAGCTTTCTTT
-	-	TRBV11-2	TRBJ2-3	CASSLSRSPYTDTQYF	TGTGCCAGCAGCTTATCGCGCAGTCCTTACACAGATACGCAGTATTTT
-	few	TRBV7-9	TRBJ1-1	CASSSLWGGAEAFF	TGTGCCAGCAGCTCTCTGTGGGGTGGGGCCGAAGCTTTCTTT
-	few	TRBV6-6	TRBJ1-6	CASSYEGRRYLNNSPLHF	TGTGCCAGCAGTTATGAGGGGCGACGATACCTAAATAATTCACCCCTCCACTTT
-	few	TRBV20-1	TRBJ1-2	CSASDPETRDGYTF	TGCAGTGCTAGCGACCCCGAGACACGGGATGGCTACACCTTC
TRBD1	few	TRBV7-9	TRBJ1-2	CASSFYRDSMMRGYTF	TGTGCCAGCAGCTTTTACCGGGACAGTATGATGCGTGGCTACACCTTC
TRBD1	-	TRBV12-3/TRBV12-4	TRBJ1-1	CASTSPDRVLAEAFF	TGTGCCAGCACCTCACCGGACAGGGTGTTGGCTGAAGCTTTCTTT
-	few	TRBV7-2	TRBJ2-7	CASSLAWTYEQYF	TGTGCCAGCAGCTTAGCCTGGACCTACGAGCAGTACTTC
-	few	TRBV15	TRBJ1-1	CATSSGNGNTEAFF	TGTGCCACCAGCAGCGGAAATGGGAACACTGAAGCTTTCTTT
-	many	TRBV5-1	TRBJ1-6	CASSLVEGGISPLHF	TGCGCCAGCAGCTTGGTGGAGGGTGGTATCTCACCCCTCCACTTT
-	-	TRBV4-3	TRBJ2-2	CASSQEGTRNTGELFF	TGCGCCAGCAGCCAAGAGGGAACTAGAAACACCGGGGAGCTGTTTTTT
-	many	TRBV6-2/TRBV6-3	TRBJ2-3	CASSRYTDTQYF	TGTGCCAGCAGCCGTTACACAGATACGCAGTATTTT
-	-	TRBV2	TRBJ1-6	CASSEQGSSPLHF	TGTGCCAGCAGTGAACAGGGTAGCTCACCCCTCCACTTT
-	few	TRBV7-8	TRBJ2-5	CASSLFQGEVETQYF	TGTGCCAGCAGCTTATTCCAGGGGGAGGTGGAGACCCAGTACTTC
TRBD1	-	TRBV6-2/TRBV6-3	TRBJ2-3	CASSDRDRPKDTQYF	TGTGCCAGCAGTGACCGGGACAGGCCTAAAGATACGCAGTATTTT
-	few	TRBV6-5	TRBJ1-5	CASRRTAASNQPQHF	TGTGCCAGCAGGAGGACAGCTGCTAGCAATCAGCCCCAGCATTTT
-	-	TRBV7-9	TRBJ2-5	CASGLGPASQETQYF	TGTGCCAGCGGCCTGGGGCCAGCCTCCCAAGAGACCCAGTACTTC
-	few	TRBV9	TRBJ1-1	CASSVGSAGFDTEAFF	TGTGCCAGCAGCGTAGGGTCCGCGGGGTTTGACACTGAAGCTTTCTTT
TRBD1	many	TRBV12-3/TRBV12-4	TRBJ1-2	CASGQGAWGYTF	TGTGCCAGCGGACAGGGGGCTTGGGGCTACACCTTC